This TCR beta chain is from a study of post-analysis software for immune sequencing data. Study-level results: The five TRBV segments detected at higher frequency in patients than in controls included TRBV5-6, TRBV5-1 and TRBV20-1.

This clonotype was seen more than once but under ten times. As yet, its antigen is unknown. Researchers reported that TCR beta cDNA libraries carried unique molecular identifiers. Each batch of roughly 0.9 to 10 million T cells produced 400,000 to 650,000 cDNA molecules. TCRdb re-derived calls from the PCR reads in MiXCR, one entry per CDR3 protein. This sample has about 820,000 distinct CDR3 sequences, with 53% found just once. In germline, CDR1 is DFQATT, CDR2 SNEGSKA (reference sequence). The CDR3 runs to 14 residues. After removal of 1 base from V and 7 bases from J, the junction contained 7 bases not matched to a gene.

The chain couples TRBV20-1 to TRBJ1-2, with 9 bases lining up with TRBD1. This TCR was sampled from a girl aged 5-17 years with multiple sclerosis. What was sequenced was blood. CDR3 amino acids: CSARGGTGGTGYTF. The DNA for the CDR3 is TGCAGTGCTAGAGGGGGAACAGGGGGCACTGGCTACACCTTC.